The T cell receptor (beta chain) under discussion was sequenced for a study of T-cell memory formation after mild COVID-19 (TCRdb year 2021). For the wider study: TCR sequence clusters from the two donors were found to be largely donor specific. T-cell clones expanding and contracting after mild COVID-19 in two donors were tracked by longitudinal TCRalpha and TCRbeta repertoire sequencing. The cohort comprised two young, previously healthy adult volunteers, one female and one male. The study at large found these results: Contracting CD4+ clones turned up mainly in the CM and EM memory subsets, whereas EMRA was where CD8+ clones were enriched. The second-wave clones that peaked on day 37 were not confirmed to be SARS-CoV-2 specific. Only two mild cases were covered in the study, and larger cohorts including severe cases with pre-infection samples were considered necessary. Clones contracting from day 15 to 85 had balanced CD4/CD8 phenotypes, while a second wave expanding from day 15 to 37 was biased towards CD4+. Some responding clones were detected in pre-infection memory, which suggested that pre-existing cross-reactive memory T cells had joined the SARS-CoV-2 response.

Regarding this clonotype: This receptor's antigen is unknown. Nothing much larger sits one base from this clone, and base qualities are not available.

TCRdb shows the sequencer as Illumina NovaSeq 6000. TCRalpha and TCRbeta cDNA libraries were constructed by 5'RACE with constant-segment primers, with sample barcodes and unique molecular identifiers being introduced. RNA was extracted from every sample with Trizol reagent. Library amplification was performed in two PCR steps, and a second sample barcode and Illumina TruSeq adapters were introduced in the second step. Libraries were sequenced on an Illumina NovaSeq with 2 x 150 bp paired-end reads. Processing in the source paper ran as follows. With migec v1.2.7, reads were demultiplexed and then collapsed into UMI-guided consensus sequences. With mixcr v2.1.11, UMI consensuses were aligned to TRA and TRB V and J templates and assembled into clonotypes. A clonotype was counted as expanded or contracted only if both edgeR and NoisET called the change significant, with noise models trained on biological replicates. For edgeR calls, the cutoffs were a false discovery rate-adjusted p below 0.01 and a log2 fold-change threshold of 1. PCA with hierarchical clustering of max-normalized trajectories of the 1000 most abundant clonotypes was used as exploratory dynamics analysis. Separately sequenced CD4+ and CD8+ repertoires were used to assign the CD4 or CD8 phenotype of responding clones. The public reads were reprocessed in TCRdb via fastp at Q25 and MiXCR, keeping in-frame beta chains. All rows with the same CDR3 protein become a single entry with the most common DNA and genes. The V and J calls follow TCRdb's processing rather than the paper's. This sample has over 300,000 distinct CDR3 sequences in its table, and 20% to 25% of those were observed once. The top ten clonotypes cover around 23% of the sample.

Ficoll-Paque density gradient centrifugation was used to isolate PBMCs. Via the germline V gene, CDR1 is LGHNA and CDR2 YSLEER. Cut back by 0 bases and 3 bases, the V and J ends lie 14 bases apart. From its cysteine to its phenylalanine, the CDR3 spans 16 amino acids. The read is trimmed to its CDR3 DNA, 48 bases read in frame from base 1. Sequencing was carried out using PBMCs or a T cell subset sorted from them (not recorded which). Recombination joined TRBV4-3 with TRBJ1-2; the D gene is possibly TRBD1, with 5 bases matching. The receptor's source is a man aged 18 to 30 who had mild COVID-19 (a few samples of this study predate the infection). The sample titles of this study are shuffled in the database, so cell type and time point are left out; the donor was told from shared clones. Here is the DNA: TGCGCCAGCAGCCAAGACGGCTCGGGACCGGACTATGGCTACACCTTC. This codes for CASSQDGSGPDYGYTF.